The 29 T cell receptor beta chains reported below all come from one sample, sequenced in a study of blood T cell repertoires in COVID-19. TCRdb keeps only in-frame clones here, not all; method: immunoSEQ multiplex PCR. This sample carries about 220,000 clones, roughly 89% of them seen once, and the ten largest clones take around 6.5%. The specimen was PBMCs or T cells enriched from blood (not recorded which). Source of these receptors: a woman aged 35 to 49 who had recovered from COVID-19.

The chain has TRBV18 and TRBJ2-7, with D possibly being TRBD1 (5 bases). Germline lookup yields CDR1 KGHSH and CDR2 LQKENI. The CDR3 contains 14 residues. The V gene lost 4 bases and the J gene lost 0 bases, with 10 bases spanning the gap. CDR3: CASSRDSYSYEQYV. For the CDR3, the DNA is TGTGCCAGCTCACGCGACAGTTACTCCTACGAGCAGTACGTC.

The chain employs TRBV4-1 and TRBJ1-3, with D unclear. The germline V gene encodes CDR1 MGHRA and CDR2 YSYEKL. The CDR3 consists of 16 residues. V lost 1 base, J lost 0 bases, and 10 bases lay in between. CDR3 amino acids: CASSQGSRSSGNTIYF. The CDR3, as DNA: TGCGCCAGCAGCCAAGGGTCCAGAAGCTCTGGAAACACCATATATTTT.

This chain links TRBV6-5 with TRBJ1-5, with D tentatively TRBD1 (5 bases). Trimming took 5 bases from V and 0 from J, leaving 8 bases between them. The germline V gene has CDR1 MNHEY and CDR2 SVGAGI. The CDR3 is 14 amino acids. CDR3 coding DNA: TGTGCCAGCAGTCCAGGGTTTAGCAATCAGCCCCAGCATTTT. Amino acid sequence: CASSPGFSNQPQHF.

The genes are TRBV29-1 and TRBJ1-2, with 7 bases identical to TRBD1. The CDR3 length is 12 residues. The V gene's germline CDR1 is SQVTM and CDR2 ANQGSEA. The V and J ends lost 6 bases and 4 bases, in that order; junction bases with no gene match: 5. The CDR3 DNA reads TGCAGCGTCCAGGGGGAGAGCTATGGCTACACCTTC. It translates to CSVQGESYGYTF.

The CDR3 sequence: CASSPPRVIWEQYF. CDR3 coding DNA: TGTGCCAGCTCACCACCGAGGGTTATATGGGAGCAGTACTTC. The chain employs TRBV18 and TRBJ2-7, with a weak D call TRBD2 (5 bases). The CDR3 length is 14 residues. Germline values: CDR1 KGHSH, CDR2 LQKENI. V was trimmed by 0 bases and J by 7 bases, leaving 13 bases between them.

The chain's CDR3 is CASSYLAGEYEQYF. In DNA, the CDR3 is TGTGCCAGCAGTTACTTAGCGGGAGAATACGAGCAGTACTTC. The chain employs TRBV6-6 and TRBJ2-7; TRBD2 aligns across 9 bases. Germline CDR1 is MNHNY and CDR2 is SVGAGI (reference sequence). V lost 1 base to trimming and J lost 4 bases; unmatched junction nucleotides: 2. The length of the CDR3 is 14 residues.

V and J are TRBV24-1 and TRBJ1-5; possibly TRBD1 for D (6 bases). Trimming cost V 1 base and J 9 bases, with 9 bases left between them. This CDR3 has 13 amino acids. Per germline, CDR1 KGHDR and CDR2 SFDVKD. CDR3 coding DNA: TGTGCCACCAGTGATTTTGGGGGCTTGCCCCAGCATTTT. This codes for CATSDFGGLPQHF.

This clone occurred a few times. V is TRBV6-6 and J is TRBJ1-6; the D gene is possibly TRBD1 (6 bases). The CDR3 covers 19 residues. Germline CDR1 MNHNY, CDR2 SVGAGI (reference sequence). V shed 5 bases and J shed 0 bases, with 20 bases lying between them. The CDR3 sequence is CASSPLAGGQFSYNSPLHF. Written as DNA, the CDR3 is TGTGCCAGCAGTCCACTCGCCGGGGGGCAGTTCTCCTATAATTCACCCCTCCACTTT.

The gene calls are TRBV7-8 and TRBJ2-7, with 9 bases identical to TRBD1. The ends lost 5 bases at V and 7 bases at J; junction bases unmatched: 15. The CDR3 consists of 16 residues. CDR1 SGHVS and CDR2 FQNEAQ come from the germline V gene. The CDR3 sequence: CASSPGVWDRVEEQYV. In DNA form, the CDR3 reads TGTGCCAGCAGCCCAGGAGTCTGGGACAGGGTTGAAGAGCAGTACGTC.

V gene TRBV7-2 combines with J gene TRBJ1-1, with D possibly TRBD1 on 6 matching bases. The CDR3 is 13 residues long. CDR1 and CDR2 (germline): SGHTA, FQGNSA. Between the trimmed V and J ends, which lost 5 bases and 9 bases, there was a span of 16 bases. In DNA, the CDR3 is TGTGCCAGCAGCGGGTTACTACAGGGCAAAGCTTTCTTT. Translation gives CASSGLLQGKAFF. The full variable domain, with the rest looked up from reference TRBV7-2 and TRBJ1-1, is GAGVSQSPSNKVTEKGKDVELRCDPISGHTALYWYRQSLGQGLEFLIYFQGNSAPDKSGLPSDRFSAERTGGSVSTLTIQRTQQEDSAVYLCASSGLLQGKAFFGQGTRLTVV.

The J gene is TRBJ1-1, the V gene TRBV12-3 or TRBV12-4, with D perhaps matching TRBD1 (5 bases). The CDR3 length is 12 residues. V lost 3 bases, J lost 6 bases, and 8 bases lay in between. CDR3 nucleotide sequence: TGTGCCAGCAGTTTGAAAGGGGCTGAAGCTTTCTTT. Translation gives CASSLKGAEAFF.

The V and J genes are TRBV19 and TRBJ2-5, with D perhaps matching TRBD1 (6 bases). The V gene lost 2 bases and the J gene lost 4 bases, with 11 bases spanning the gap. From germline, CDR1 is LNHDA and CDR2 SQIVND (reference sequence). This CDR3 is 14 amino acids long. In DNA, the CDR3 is TGTGCCAGTAGTATACAGGGGTCGGTAGAGACCCAGTACTTC. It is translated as CASSIQGSVETQYF.

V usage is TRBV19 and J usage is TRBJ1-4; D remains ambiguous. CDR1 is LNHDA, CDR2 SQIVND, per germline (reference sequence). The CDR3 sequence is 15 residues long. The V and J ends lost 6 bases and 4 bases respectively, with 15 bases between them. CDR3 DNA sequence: TGTGCCAGTAGCCCTTTTCCGTCCTATAATGAAAAACTGTTTTTT. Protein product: CASSPFPSYNEKLFF. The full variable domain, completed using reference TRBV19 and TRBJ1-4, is DGGITQSPKYLFRKEGQNVTLSCEQNLNHDAMYWYRQDPGQGLRLIYYSQIVNDFQKGDIAEGYSVSREKKESFPLTVTSAQKNPTAFYLCASSPFPSYNEKLFFGSGTQLSVL.

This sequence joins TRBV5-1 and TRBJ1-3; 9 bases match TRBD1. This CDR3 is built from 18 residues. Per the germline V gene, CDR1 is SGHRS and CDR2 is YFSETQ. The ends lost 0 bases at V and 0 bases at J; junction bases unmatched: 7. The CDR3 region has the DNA TGCGCCAGCAGCTTGGGGGACAGGGACCTCTCCTCTGGAAACACCATATATTTT. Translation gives CASSLGDRDLSSGNTIYF. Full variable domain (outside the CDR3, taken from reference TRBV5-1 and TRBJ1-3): KAGVTQTPRYLIKTRGQQVTLSCSPISGHRSVSWYQQTPGQGLQFLFEYFSETQRNKGNFPGRFSGRQFSNSRSEMNVSTLELGDSALYLCASSLGDRDLSSGNTIYFGEGSWLTVV.

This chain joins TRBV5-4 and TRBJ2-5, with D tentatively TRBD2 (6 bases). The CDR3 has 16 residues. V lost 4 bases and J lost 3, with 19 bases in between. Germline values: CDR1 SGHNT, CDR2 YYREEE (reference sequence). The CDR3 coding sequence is TGTGCCAGCAGCCGGGGAGGACGCACGAAAGAAGAGACCCAGTACTTC. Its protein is CASSRGGRTKEETQYF.

The DNA for the CDR3 is TGTGCCAGCAGTAGAACAGGGGATAGGGACCATGAGCAGTTCTTC. This translates into CASSRTGDRDHEQFF. This chain links TRBV2 with TRBJ2-1; 7 bases map to TRBD1. The trim removed 5 bases at V and 8 bases at J, leaving 12 bases unmatched. The CDR3 runs 15 residues. CDR1 is SNHLY, CDR2 FYNNEI, per germline.

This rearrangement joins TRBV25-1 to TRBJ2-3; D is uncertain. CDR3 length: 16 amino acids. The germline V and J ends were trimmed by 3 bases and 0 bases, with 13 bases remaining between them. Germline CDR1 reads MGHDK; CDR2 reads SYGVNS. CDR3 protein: CASSELTPGSTDTQYF. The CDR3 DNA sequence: TGTGCCAGCAGTGAGCTAACGCCCGGGAGCACAGATACGCAGTATTTT. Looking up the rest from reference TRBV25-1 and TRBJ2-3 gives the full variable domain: EADIYQTPRYLVIGTGKKITLECSQTMGHDKMYWYQQDPGMELHLIHYSYGVNSTEKGDLSSESTVSRIRTEHFPLTLESARPSHTSQYLCASSELTPGSTDTQYFGPGTRLTVL.

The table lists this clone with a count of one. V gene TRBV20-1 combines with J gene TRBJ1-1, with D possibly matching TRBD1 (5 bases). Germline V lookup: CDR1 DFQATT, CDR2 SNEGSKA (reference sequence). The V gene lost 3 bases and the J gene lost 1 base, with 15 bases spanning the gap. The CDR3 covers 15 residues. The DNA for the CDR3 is TGCAGTGCTAGTTTCGCAAGGGGAGGGAACACTGAAGCTTTCTTT. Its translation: CSASFARGGNTEAFF.

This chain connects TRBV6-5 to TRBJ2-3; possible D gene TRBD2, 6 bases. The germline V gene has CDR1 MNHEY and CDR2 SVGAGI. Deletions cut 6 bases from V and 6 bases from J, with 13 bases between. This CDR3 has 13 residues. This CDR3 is CASRRPGDDTQYF. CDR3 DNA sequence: TGTGCCAGCAGGCGACCGGGGGACGATACGCAGTATTTT.

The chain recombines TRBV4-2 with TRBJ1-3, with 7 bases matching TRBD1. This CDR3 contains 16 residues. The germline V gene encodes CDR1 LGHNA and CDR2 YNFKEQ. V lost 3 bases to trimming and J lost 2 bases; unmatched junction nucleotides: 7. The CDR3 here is CASSHGGTAAGNTIYF. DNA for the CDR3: TGTGCCAGCAGCCACGGCGGGACAGCCGCTGGAAACACCATATATTTT.

CDR3 nucleotides: TGTGCCAGCTCACCACCGCAGGGGACTAGCGGGAGACTCAGCTACAATGAGCAGTTCTTC. Encoded protein: CASSPPQGTSGRLSYNEQFF. The gene calls are TRBV18 and TRBJ2-1; the match to TRBD2 covers 14 bases. The junction had 10 bases not matched to a gene; V was cut back by 0 bases and J by 3 bases. Germline V gene data show CDR1 as KGHSH and CDR2 as LQKENI. This CDR3 is built from 20 residues.

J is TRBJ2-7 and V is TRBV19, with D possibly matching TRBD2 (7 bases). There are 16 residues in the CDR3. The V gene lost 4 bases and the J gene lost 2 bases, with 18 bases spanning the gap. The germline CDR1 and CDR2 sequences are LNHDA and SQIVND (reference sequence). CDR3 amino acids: CASSTPRGAKAYEQYF. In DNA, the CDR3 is TGTGCCAGTAGTACACCACGGGGGGCCAAAGCCTACGAGCAGTACTTC.

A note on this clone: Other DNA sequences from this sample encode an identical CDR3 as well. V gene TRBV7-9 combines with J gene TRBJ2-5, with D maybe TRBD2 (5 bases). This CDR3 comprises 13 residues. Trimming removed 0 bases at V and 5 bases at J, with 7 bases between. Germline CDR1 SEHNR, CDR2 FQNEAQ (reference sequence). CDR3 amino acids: CASSLAGDETQYF. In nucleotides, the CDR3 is TGTGCCAGCAGCTTAGCGGGAGACGAGACCCAGTACTTC.

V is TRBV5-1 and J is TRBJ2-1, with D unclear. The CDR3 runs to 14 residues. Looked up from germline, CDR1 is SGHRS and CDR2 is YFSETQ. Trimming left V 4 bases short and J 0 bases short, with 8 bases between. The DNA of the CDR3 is TGCGCCAGCAGCGTACTAAGCTCCTACAATGAGCAGTTCTTC. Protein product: CASSVLSSYNEQFF.

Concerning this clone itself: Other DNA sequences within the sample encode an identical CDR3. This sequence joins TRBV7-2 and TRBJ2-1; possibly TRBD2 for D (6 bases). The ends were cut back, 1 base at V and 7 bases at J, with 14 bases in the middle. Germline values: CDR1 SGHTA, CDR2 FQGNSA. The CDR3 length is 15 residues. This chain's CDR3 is CASSLVAGGGNEQFF. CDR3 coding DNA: TGTGCCAGCAGCTTAGTTGCGGGTGGGGGGAATGAGCAGTTCTTC.

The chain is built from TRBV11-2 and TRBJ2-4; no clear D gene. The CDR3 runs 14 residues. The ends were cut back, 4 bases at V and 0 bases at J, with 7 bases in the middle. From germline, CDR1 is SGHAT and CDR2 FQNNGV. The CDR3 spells CASSSLVAKNIQYF. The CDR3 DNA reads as TGTGCCAGCAGCTCGCTAGTAGCCAAAAACATTCAGTACTTC.

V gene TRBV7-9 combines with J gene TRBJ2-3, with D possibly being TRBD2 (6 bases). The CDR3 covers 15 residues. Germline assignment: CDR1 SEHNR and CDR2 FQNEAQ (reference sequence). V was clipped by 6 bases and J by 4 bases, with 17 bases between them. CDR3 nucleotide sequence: TGTGCCAGCAGTCCCCGACTAGTCTTGGCAGATACGCAGTATTTT. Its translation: CASSPRLVLADTQYF.

The CDR3 loop reads CASSAPWRANEKLFF. The CDR3 DNA reads as TGTGCCAGTAGTGCCCCATGGAGGGCAAATGAAAAACTGTTTTTT. The chain has TRBV19 and TRBJ1-4; D is unclear. V was clipped by 5 bases and J by 5 bases, with 15 bases between them. There are 15 residues in the CDR3. From germline, CDR1 is LNHDA and CDR2 SQIVND (reference sequence).

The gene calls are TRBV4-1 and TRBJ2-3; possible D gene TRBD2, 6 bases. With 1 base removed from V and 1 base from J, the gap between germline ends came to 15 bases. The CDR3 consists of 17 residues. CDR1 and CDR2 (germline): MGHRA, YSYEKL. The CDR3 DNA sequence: TGCGCCAGCAGCCAAGGTCTAGTCGGGAGCGGCACAGATACGCAGTATTTT. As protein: CASSQGLVGSGTDTQYF.